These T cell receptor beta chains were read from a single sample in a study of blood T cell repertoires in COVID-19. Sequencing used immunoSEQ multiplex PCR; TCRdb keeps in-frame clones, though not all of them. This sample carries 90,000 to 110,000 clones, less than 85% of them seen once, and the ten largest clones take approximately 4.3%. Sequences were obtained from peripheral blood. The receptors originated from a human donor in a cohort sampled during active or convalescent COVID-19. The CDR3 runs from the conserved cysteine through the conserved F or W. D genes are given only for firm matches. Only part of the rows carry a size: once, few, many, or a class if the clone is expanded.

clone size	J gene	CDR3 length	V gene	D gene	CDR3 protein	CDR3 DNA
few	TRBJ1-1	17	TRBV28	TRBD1	CASSVTGQGPFGVEAFF	TGTGCCAGCAGTGTTACGGGACAGGGTCCTTTCGGCGTTGAAGCTTTCTTT
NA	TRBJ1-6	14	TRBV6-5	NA	CASSYSRRDSPLHF	TGTGCCAGCAGTTACTCGAGGAGGGATTCACCCCTCCACTTT
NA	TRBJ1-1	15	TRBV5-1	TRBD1	CASSEGQAFKTEAFF	TGCGCCAGCAGCGAGGGACAGGCCTTTAAGACTGAAGCTTTCTTT
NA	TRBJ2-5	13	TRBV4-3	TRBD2	CASSQDVGTREYF	TGCGCCAGCAGCCAAGATGTCGGGACTAGGGAGTACTTC
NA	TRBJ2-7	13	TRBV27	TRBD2	CASGSGSIYEQYF	TGTGCCAGCGGAAGCGGGAGTATCTACGAGCAGTACTTC
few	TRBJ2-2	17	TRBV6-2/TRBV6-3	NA	CATSSVLRGARTGELFF	TGTGCCACCAGCTCAGTCTTACGGGGGGCGCGCACCGGGGAGCTGTTTTTT
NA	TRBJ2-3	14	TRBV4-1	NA	CASSQRVSQDTQYF	TGCGCCAGCAGCCAGCGGGTCAGTCAGGATACGCAGTATTTT
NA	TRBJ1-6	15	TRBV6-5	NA	CASSDRSSYNSPLHF	TGTGCCAGCAGCGACAGGAGCTCCTATAATTCACCCCTCCACTTT
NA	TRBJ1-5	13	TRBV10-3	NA	CAISEWSGQPQHF	TGTGCCATCAGTGAATGGAGTGGTCAGCCCCAGCATTTT
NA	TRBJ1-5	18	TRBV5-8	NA	CASSQSIGGVGGNQPQHF	TGTGCCAGCAGCCAGAGCATCGGGGGAGTGGGTGGCAATCAGCCCCAGCATTTT
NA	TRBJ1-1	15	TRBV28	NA	CASETGSGMNTEAFF	TGTGCCAGCGAAACAGGGTCGGGGATGAACACTGAAGCTTTCTTT
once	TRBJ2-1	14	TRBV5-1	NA	CASSRGSSYNEQFF	TGCGCCAGCAGCCGAGGTAGCTCCTACAATGAGCAGTTCTTC
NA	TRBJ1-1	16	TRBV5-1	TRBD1	CASSLAGGVMNTEAFF	TGCGCCAGCAGCTTAGCAGGGGGTGTTATGAACACTGAAGCTTTCTTT
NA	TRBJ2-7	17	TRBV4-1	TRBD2	CASSQGPTSGVRGEQYF	TGCGCCAGCAGCCAAGGTCCGACTAGCGGGGTAAGAGGTGAGCAGTACTTC
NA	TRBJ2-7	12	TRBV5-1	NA	CASSFPGDEQYF	TGCGCCAGCAGCTTTCCAGGGGACGAGCAGTACTTC
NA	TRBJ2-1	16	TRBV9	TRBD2	CASSVAAASGSHEQFF	TGTGCCAGCAGCGTAGCTGCGGCTAGCGGGAGCCATGAGCAGTTCTTC
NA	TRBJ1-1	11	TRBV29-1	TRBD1	CSGDRNTEAFF	TGCAGCGGGGACAGGAACACTGAAGCTTTCTTT
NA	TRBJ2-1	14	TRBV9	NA	CASSVGRNYNEQFF	TGTGCCAGCAGCGTAGGCAGGAACTACAATGAGCAGTTCTTC
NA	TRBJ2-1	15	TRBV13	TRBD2	CASSLSGGRANEQFF	TGTGCCAGCAGCCTGAGCGGGGGGAGGGCCAATGAGCAGTTCTTC
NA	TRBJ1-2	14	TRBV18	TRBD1	CASSPGQGSYGYTF	TGTGCCAGCTCGCCGGGACAGGGGAGCTATGGCTACACCTTC
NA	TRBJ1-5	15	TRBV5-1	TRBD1	CASSTGTGVTQPQHF	TGCGCCAGCAGCACAGGGACAGGGGTTACTCAGCCCCAGCATTTT
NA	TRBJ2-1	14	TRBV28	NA	CASSLLSADNEQFF	TGTGCCAGCAGTTTACTCAGCGCTGACAATGAGCAGTTCTTC
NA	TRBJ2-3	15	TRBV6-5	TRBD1	CASSYRDRGLDTQYF	TGTGCCAGCAGTTACCGGGACAGGGGATTAGATACGCAGTATTTT
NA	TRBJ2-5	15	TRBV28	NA	CASTSQAGSRETQYF	TGTGCCAGTACCTCTCAGGCGGGATCTCGAGAGACCCAGTACTTC
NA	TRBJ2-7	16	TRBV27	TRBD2	CASSYQGLQDPYEQYF	TGTGCCAGCAGTTACCAGGGACTACAAGATCCCTACGAGCAGTACTTC
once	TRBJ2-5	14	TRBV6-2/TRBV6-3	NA	CASSYSTGLETQYF	TGTGCCAGCAGTTACTCGACTGGTTTAGAGACCCAGTACTTC
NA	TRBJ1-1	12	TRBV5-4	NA	CASSLIAGPVFF	TGTGCCAGCAGCTTGATCGCAGGGCCCGTTTTCTTT
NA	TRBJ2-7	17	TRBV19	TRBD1	CASSIGPPGQGPYEQYF	TGTGCCAGTAGTATAGGGCCCCCGGGACAGGGTCCCTACGAGCAGTACTTC
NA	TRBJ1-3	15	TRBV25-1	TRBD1	CASSEARGRGNTIYF	TGTGCCAGCAGTGAAGCCAGGGGGCGAGGAAACACCATATATTTT
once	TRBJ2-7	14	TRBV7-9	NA	CASIPPFFSYEQYF	TGTGCCAGCATCCCTCCCTTTTTCTCCTACGAGCAGTACTTC
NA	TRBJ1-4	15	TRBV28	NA	CASSLEAQGGEKLFF	TGTGCCAGCAGTTTAGAGGCCCAGGGTGGGGAAAAACTGTTTTTT
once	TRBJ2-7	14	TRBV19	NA	CASSLAGATYEQYF	TGTGCCAGTAGCCTGGCGGGTGCAACCTACGAGCAGTACTTC
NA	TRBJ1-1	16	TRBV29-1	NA	CSVPLIPSNVGTEAFF	TGCAGCGTCCCCCTTATCCCTAGTAATGTTGGCACTGAAGCTTTCTTT
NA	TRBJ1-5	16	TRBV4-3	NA	CASSQDLVGSNQPQHF	TGCGCCAGCAGCCAAGATCTAGTGGGTAGCAATCAGCCCCAGCATTTT
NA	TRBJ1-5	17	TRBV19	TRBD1	CASSETGGWGDNQPQHF	TGTGCCAGTAGCGAAACAGGGGGCTGGGGGGACAATCAGCCCCAGCATTTT
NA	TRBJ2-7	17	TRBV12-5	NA	CASGYQPGHHVSYEQYF	TGTGCTAGTGGTTACCAGCCGGGACACCATGTTTCCTACGAGCAGTACTTC
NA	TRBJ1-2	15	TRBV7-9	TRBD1	CASSQTDRRFYGYTF	TGTGCCAGCAGTCAAACGGACAGGCGATTCTATGGCTACACCTTC
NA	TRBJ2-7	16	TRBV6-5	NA	CASSYGGGSYTYEQYF	TGTGCCAGCAGTTACGGAGGCGGGTCTTACACCTACGAGCAGTACTTC
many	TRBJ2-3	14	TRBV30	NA	CAWRDYGEADTQYF	TGTGCCTGGAGGGACTACGGAGAGGCAGATACGCAGTATTTT
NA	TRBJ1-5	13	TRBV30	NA	CAWSFDGFQPQHF	TGTGCCTGGTCTTTCGACGGGTTTCAGCCCCAGCATTTT
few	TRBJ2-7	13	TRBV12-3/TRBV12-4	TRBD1	CASRGTGENEQYF	TGTGCCAGCAGAGGCACAGGGGAAAACGAGCAGTACTTC
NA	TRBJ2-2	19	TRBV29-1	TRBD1	CSVAMLTLQGARGTGELFF	TGCAGCGTTGCGATGTTGACTTTACAGGGGGCGAGGGGCACCGGGGAGCTGTTTTTT
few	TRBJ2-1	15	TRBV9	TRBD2	CASSALAGPRNEQFF	TGTGCCAGCAGCGCACTAGCGGGACCGCGGAATGAGCAGTTCTTC
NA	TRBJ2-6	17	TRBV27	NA	CASSPTGRVTRANVLTF	TGTGCCAGCAGTCCAACAGGGCGTGTTACTCGGGCCAACGTCCTGACTTTC
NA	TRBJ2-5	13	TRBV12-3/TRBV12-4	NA	CASHGLPARTQYF	TGTGCCAGCCATGGCCTCCCGGCTAGAACCCAGTACTTC
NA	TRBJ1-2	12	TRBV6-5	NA	CASSYTGYGYTF	TGTGCCAGCAGTTACACGGGTTATGGCTACACCTTC
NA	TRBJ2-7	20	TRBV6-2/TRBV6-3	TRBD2	CASSYQVGAGGRRGLYEQYF	TGTGCCAGCAGTTACCAGGTTGGAGCGGGGGGCCGACGGGGACTCTACGAGCAGTACTTC
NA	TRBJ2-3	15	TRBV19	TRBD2	CASSIGGSSTDTQYF	TGTGCCAGTAGTATCGGGGGGTCTAGCACAGATACGCAGTATTTT
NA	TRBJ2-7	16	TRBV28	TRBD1	CASSPLLEDRPHEQYF	TGTGCCAGCAGTCCTCTGTTAGAGGACAGGCCCCACGAGCAGTACTTC
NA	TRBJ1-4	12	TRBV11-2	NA	CASSLGGEKLFF	TGTGCCAGCAGCCTGGGAGGCGAAAAACTGTTTTTT
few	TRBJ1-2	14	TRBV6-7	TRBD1	CASSYPDRAYGYTF	TGTGCCAGCAGTTACCCGGACAGGGCCTATGGCTACACCTTC
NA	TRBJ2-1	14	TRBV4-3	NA	CASSQDGGGNEQFF	TGCGCCAGCAGCCAAGATGGTGGGGGGAATGAGCAGTTCTTC
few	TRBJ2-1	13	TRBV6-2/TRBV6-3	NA	CASSYLNYNEQFF	TGTGCCAGCAGTTACCTAAACTACAATGAGCAGTTCTTC
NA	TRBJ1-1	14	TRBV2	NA	CASSEAGVNTEAFF	TGTGCCAGCAGTGAAGCAGGGGTGAACACTGAAGCTTTCTTT